These 2 T cell receptor beta chains originate from one sample sequenced in a study of control samples from healthy donors and cancer patients. The protocol was immunoSEQ multiplex PCR, while the TCRdb copy is restricted to in-frame clones and leaves out a portion. The data show 150,000 to 180,000 clones, approximately 94% seen once. Source material: blood. These receptors all stem from a man in his forties or fifties in good health.

The CDR3 loop is CAWSQGRPGTEAFF. CDR3 nucleotides: TGTGCCTGGAGTCAGGGACGGCCGGGCACTGAAGCTTTCTTT. V is TRBV30 and J is TRBJ1-1, with D possibly being TRBD1 (5 bases). Trimming stripped 2 bases from V and 4 bases from J, with 14 bases between. Germline V lookup: CDR1 GTSNPN, CDR2 SVGIG (reference sequence). The CDR3 runs 14 residues.

The chain is built from TRBV12-5 and TRBJ2-7; 7 positions match TRBD1. Germline CDR1 reads LGHNT; CDR2 reads FRNRAP. The CDR3 extends over 18 amino acids. V lost 0 bases and J lost 1; bases outside the gene matches: 12. Here the CDR3 reads CASGLVNYVGTASYEQYF. The CDR3 DNA sequence: TGTGCTAGTGGTTTGGTAAATTACGTCGGGACAGCATCCTACGAGCAGTACTTC.